The present entry profiles one T cell receptor (beta chain) with its context. An input of about 0.5 to 1 ug of RNA was subjected to reverse transcription using random hexamers. With immunoSEQ multiplex PCR, TCR beta CDR3 was amplified across 54 Vbeta and 13 Jbeta. In TCRdb, the immunoSEQ multiplex PCR reads were re-called with MiXCR into one record per CDR3 protein. The sample holds roughly 190,000 distinct CDR3 sequences, 75% to 95% seen once. The sample belongs to a study of CD8 T cells in Susac syndrome. As judged by recently defined diagnostic criteria, patients with Susac syndrome had definite or probable disease. The CDR3 covers 12 residues. V was clipped by 4 bases and J by 8 bases, with 11 bases between them. CDR1 and CDR2 (germline): GTSNPN, SVGIG (reference sequence).

V gene TRBV30 combines with J gene TRBJ1-4; no firm D call. The sample taken for sequencing was CD4+ T cells from PBMCs. The source is a human donor with Susac syndrome. The CDR3 nucleotides read TGTGCCTGGAATGGCGGGAGCGAAAAACTGTTTTTT. Protein sequence: CAWNGGSEKLFF.